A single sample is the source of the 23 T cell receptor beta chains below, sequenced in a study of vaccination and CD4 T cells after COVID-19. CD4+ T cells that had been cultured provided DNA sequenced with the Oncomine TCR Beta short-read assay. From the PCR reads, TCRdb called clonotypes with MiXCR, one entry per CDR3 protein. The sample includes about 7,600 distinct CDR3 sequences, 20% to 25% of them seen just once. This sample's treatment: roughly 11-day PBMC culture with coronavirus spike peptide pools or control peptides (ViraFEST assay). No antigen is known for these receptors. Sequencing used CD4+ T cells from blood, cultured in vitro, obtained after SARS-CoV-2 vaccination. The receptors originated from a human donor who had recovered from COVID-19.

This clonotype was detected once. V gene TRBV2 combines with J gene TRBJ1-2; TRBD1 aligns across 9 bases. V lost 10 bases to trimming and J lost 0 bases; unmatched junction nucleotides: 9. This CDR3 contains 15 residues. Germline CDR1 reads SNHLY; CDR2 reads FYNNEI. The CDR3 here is CANTGGRQTNYGYTF. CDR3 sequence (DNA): TGTGCCAACACAGGGGGCCGGCAAACTAACTATGGCTACACCTTC.

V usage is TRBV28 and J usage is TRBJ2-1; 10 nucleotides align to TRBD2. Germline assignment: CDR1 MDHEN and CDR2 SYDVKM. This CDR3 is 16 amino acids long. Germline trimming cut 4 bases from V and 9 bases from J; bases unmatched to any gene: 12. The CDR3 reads CASSSPGEREGSEQFF. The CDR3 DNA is TGTGCCAGCAGTTCCCCCGGGGAGCGGGAGGGCAGTGAGCAGTTCTTC. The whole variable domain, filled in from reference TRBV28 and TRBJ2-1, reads DVKVTQSSRYLVKRTGEKVFLECVQDMDHENMFWYRQDPGLGLRLIYFSYDVKMKEKGDIPEGYSVSREKKERFSLILESASTNQTSMYLCASSSPGEREGSEQFFGPGTRLTVL.

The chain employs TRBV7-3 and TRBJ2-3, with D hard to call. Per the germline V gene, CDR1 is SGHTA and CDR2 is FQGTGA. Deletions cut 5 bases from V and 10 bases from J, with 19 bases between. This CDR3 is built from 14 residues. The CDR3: CASSISRIGDAQYF. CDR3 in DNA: TGTGCCAGCAGCATAAGTAGGATCGGCGATGCGCAGTATTTT. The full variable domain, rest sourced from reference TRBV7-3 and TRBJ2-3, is GAGVSQTPSNKVTEKGKYVELRCDPISGHTALYWYRQSLGQGPEFLIYFQGTGAADDSGLPNDRFFAVRPEGSVSTLKIQRTERGDSAVYLCASSISRIGDAQYFGPGTRLTVL.

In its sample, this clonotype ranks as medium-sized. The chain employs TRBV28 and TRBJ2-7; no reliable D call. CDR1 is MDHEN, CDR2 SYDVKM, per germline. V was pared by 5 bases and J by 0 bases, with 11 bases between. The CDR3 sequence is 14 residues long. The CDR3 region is CASSLPFSSYEQYF. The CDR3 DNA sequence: TGTGCCAGCAGTCTGCCTTTCAGCTCCTACGAGCAGTACTTC.

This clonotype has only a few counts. CDR3 nucleotide sequence: TGTGCCAGCTCACCGCAGGGGGCTGTGGCCTATGGCTACACCTTC. Translation: CASSPQGAVAYGYTF. The chain joins TRBV18 to TRBJ1-2, with 8 bases that match TRBD1. The CDR3 totals 15 residues. The germline gives CDR1 KGHSH, CDR2 LQKENI. Losses at the gene ends were 3 bases for V and 4 bases for J; bases not matched to a gene: 7.

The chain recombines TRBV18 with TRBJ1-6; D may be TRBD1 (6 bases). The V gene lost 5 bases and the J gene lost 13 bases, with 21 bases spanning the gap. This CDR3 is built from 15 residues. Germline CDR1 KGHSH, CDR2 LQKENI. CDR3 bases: TGTGCCAGCTCAGCCTCCGGGACAACCCCTTCCCCCCTCCACTTT. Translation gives CASSASGTTPSPLHF.

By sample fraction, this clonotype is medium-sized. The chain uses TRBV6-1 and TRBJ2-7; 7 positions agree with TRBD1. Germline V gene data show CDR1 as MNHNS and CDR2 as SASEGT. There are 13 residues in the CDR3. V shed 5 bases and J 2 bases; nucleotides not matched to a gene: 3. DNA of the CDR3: TGTGCCAGCAGTAGGGGGCCGACCTACGAGCAGTACTTC. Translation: CASSRGPTYEQYF.

The CDR3 DNA is TGTGCCACCAGCAGGGTAGGACAGGGGGCGTTAGCCGGGGAGCTGTTTTTT. Its translation is CATSRVGQGALAGELFF. The J gene is TRBJ2-2, the V gene TRBV15, with 11 positions matching TRBD1. This CDR3 has 17 residues. With V trimmed by 3 bases and J by 6 bases, 9 bases remained unmatched. CDR1 and CDR2 from the germline V gene are LNHNV and YYDKDF (reference sequence).

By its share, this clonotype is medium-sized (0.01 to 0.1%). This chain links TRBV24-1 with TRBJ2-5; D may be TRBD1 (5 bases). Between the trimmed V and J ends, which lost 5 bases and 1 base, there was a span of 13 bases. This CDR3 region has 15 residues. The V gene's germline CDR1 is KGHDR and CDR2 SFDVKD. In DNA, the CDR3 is TGTGCCACCAGTGCCCTTCGTGGGGCCCAAGAGACCCAGTACTTC. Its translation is CATSALRGAQETQYF.

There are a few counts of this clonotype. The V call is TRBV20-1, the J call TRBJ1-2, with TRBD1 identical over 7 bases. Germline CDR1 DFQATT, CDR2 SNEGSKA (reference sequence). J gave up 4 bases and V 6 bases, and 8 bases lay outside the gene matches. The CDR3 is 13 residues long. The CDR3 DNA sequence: TGCAGTGCCCCCCCGGGACAGCTCTATGGCTACACCTTC. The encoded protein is CSAPPGQLYGYTF.

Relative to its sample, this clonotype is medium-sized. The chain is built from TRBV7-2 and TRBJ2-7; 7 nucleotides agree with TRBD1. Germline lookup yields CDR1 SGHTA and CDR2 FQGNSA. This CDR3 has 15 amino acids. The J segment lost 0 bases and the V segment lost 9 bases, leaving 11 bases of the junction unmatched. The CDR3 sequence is CASLDRQGYSYEQYF. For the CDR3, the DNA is TGTGCCAGTTTGGATCGACAGGGCTACTCCTACGAGCAGTACTTC.

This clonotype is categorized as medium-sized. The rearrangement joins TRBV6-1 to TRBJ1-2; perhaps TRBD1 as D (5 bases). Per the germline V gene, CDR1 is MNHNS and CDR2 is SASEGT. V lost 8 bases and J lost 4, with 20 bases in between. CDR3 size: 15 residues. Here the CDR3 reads CASSRDATSTYGYTF. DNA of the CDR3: TGTGCCAGCTCCCGGGACGCGACGTCGACCTATGGCTACACCTTC.

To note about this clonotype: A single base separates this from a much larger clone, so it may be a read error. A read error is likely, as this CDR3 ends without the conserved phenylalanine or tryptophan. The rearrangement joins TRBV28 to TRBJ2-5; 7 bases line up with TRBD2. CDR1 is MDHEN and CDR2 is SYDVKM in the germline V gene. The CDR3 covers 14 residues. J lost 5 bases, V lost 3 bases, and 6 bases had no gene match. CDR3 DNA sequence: TGTGCCAGCAGTTTTCTTGGGGGGGTGGAGACCCAGTACCTC. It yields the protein CASSFLGGVETQYL.

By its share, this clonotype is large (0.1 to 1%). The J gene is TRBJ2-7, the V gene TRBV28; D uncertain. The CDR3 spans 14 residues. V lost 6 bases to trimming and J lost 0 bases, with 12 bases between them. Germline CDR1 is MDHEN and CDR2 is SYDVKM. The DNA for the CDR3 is TGTGCCAGCAGCCTCGAGACTTCCTCCTACGAGCAGTACTTC. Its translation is CASSLETSSYEQYF.

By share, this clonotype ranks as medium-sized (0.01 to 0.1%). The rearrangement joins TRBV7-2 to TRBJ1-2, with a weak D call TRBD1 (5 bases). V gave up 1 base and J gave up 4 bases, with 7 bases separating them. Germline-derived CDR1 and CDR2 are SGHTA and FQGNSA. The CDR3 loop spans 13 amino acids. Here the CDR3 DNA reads TGTGCCAGCAGCTTAGGGGGGGGCTATGGCTACACCTTC. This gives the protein CASSLGGGYGYTF.

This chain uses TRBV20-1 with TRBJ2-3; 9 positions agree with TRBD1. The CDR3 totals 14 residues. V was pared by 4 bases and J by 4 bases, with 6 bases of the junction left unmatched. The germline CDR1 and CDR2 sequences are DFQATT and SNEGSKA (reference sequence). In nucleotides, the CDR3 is TGCAGTGCTAAAGTACGGGACAGGGCAGATACGCAGTATTTT. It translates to CSAKVRDRADTQYF.

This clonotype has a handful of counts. The CDR3 nucleotides read TGTGCCAGCAGCTTTGAGAATTCAGCCTACGAGCAGTACTTC. Translated: CASSFENSAYEQYF. The V gene is TRBV7-9, the J gene TRBJ2-7; D remains ambiguous. This CDR3 region has 14 residues. The V end was cut by 3 bases, the J end by 2 bases, with 11 bases between. The germline gives CDR1 SEHNR, CDR2 FQNEAQ (reference sequence).

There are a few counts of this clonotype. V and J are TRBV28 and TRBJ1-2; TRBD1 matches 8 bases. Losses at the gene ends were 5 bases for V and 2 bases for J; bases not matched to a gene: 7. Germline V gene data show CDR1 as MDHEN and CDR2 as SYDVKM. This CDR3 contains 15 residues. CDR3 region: CASSQGQGINYGYTF. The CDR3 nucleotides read TGTGCCAGCAGTCAAGGACAGGGAATAAACTATGGCTACACCTTC.

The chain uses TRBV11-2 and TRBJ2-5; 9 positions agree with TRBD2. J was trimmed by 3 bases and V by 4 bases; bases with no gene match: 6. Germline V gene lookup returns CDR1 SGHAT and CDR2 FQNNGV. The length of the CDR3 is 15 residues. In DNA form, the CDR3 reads TGTGCCAGCAGCTCCTTAGCGGGAGTCGAAGAGACCCAGTACTTC. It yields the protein CASSSLAGVEETQYF.

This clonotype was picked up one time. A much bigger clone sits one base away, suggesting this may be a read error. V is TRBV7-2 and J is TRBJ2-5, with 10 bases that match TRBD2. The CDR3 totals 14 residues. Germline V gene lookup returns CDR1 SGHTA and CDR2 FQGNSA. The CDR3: CANIPLAGVETQHF. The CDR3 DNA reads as TGTGCCAATATCCCCCTAGCGGGGGTGGAGACCCAGCACTTC.

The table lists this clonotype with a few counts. The CDR3 protein is CASSLTGTSYNEQFF. CDR3 nucleotides: TGTGCCAGCAGCTTAACAGGGACCTCCTACAATGAGCAGTTCTTC. This sequence joins TRBV11-2 and TRBJ2-1, with D possibly being TRBD1 (6 bases). Deletions cut 2 bases from V and 0 bases from J, with 8 bases between. Germline V gene lookup returns CDR1 SGHAT and CDR2 FQNNGV. The CDR3 extends over 15 amino acids.

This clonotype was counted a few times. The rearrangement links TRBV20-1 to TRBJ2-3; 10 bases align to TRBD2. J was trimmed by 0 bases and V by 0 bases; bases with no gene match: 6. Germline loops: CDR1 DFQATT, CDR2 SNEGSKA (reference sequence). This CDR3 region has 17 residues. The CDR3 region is CSARDQAGGSSTDTQYF. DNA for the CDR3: TGCAGTGCTAGAGATCAAGCGGGGGGGTCTAGCACAGATACGCAGTATTTT.

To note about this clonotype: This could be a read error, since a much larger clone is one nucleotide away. CDR3: CSAWGNSSPLHF. Here the CDR3 DNA reads TGCAGTGCTTGGGGGAATAGTTCACCCCTCCACTTT. The V and J genes are TRBV20-1 and TRBJ1-6; D may be TRBD1 (5 bases). Germline V gives CDR1 DFQATT, CDR2 SNEGSKA (reference sequence). The CDR3 is 12 residues long. Trimming stripped 5 bases from V and 9 bases from J, with 11 bases between.